This record looks at one T cell receptor (beta chain) sequence and its context. The entry originates in a study of low-dose radiotherapy and immunotherapy resistance in tumors. As for the study in general: Intravenous administration to patients comprised nivolumab at 240 mg every two weeks and ipilimumab at 1 mg/kg every six weeks.

Both TCRalpha and TCRbeta chains were reverse transcribed with V-gene-specific primers. The TCRs were subjected to amplification over roughly 18 PCR cycles employing a constant-region primer in conjunction with a V-primer adapter. TCRdb re-derived calls from the reads in MiXCR, one entry per CDR3 protein. The table lists 64,000 or so distinct CDR3 sequences, around 29% of them singletons, with roughly 10% in the top ten. Germline CDR1 SGHNT, CDR2 YYREEE (reference sequence). The V end was cut by 0 bases, the J end by 0 bases, with 9 bases between. The CDR3 loop spans 15 amino acids. The time point is: before trial treatment.

The receptor comes from a female donor with ovarian cancer. The sample here was PBMCs, taken before treatment. The chain recombines TRBV5-4 with TRBJ2-5; no definite D call. The DNA of the CDR3 is TGTGCCAGCAGCTTGGCGCGGCCGTACCAAGAGACCCAGTACTTC. This codes for CASSLARPYQETQYF.